The 17 T cell receptor beta chains given below trace back to one sample, sequenced in a study of blood T cell repertoires in COVID-19. Assay used: immunoSEQ multiplex PCR; TCRdb lists only in-frame clones, some missing. The sample includes 30,000 to 50,000 clones, more than 80% of them seen just once. Input material: peripheral blood. These TCRs come from a man between 60 and 70 years old with acute or convalescent COVID-19.

A few counts support this clone. The same CDR3 is also encoded by other DNA sequences in this sample. CDR3 amino acids: CASRGGETYGYTF. CDR3 DNA sequence: TGTGCCAGCAGAGGAGGGGAGACCTATGGCTACACCTTC. The chain combines TRBV28 with TRBJ1-2; maybe TRBD1 (5 bases). Germline V gene data show CDR1 as MDHEN and CDR2 as SYDVKM. The CDR3 runs 13 residues. V lost 6 bases and J 4 bases, leaving 12 bases between the germline ends.

By sample share, this clone is medium-sized. The chain uses TRBV4-2 and TRBJ1-2; D may be TRBD1 (6 bases). The CDR3 spans 15 residues. V dropped 0 bases and J dropped 4 bases, with 12 bases sitting between them. The germline V gene encodes CDR1 LGHNA and CDR2 YNFKEQ. CDR3 in DNA: TGTGCCAGCAGCCAAGAAGGGGGAACCGCCTATGGCTACACCTTC. Translating gives CASSQEGGTAYGYTF.

The rearrangement links TRBV5-6 to TRBJ2-7; a weak D match, TRBD2 (6 bases). The germline gives CDR1 SGHDT, CDR2 YYEEEE. CDR3 length: 14 residues. Trimming removed 4 bases at V and 6 bases at J, with 17 bases between. In DNA form, the CDR3 reads TGTGCCAGCAGCGGCCGCGGAGGGCCGGCCGAGCAGTACTTC. It specifies CASSGRGGPAEQYF.

V is TRBV11-2 and J is TRBJ1-5; D unresolved. V dropped 1 base and J dropped 1 base, with 11 bases sitting between them. The V gene's germline CDR1 is SGHAT and CDR2 FQNNGV. This CDR3 has 16 residues. The CDR3 DNA reads as TGTGCCAGCAGCTTAGGGTCAGGCGCCAGCAATCAGCCCCAGCATTTT. This gives the protein CASSLGSGASNQPQHF.

CDR3 loop: CASSRLGDSPLHF. The CDR3 coding sequence is TGTGCCAGTAGTCGTCTCGGGGATTCACCCCTCCACTTT. The gene calls are TRBV19 and TRBJ1-6; D gene ambiguous. The CDR3 extends over 13 amino acids. V was pared by 5 bases and J by 8 bases, with 10 bases between. Germline V gene sequence: CDR1 LNHDA, CDR2 SQIVND (reference sequence).

The chain carries TRBV27 and TRBJ2-7; 10 bases align to TRBD1. This CDR3 region has 15 residues. Trimming at V came to 5 bases and at J to 2 bases, leaving 6 bases not matched to a gene. Germline V gene lookup returns CDR1 MNHEY and CDR2 SMNVEV (reference sequence). The CDR3 region has the DNA TGTGCCAGCAGTCCTGGACAGGGGGGGCCCTACGAGCAGTACTTC. Its protein product is CASSPGQGGPYEQYF.

The gene calls are TRBV27 and TRBJ2-5; TRBD2 matches 8 bases. The length of the CDR3 is 14 residues. Germline V CDR1 and CDR2: MNHEY, SMNVEV (reference sequence). V lost 3 bases, J lost 5 bases, and 5 bases stayed unmatched. Written as DNA, the CDR3 is TGTGCCAGCAGTTTTGAGGGCGGGAGGGAGACCCAGTACTTC. Translation: CASSFEGGRETQYF.

This clone was found a few times. The chain couples TRBV24-1 to TRBJ2-7; weak D call: TRBD1 (5 bases). With 4 bases removed from V and 6 bases from J, the gap between germline ends came to 18 bases. This CDR3 region has 15 residues. CDR1 is KGHDR and CDR2 is SFDVKD in the germline V gene. CDR3: CATSDPAQGTSEQYF. CDR3 coding DNA: TGTGCCACCAGTGACCCGGCGCAGGGTACGAGCGAGCAGTACTTC.

This rearrangement joins TRBV28 to TRBJ2-5, with 7 bases lining up with TRBD1. The CDR3 is 16 amino acids. Germline trimming cut 1 base from V and 0 bases from J; bases unmatched to any gene: 5. Germline CDR1 reads MDHEN; CDR2 reads SYDVKM. For the CDR3, the DNA is TGTGCCAGCAGTTTATCCGGCAGGGGGTACCAAGAGACCCAGTACTTC. It is translated as CASSLSGRGYQETQYF. Complete variable domain (other parts from reference TRBV28 and TRBJ2-5): DVKVTQSSRYLVKRTGEKVFLECVQDMDHENMFWYRQDPGLGLRLIYFSYDVKMKEKGDIPEGYSVSREKKERFSLILESASTNQTSMYLCASSLSGRGYQETQYFGPGTRLLVL.

V usage is TRBV6-2 or TRBV6-3 and J usage is TRBJ2-5, with 8 bases fitting TRBD1. The junction had 5 bases not matched to a gene; V was cut back by 3 bases and J by 2 bases. The V gene's germline CDR1 is MNHEY and CDR2 SVGEGT. This CDR3 is 15 amino acids long. For the CDR3, the DNA is TGTGCCAGCAGTTATGCCGGGACAGGACAAGAGACCCAGTACTTC. Its protein is CASSYAGTGQETQYF.

CDR3 protein: CASSLSSNQPQHF. Written as DNA, the CDR3 is TGCGCCAGCAGCTTGTCGAGCAATCAGCCCCAGCATTTT. This chain uses TRBV5-1 with TRBJ1-5; no definite D call. The CDR3 has 13 residues. Trimming pared 1 base from V and 1 base from J, leaving 3 bases between. Germline V gene data show CDR1 as SGHRS and CDR2 as YFSETQ.

This clone was recorded a few times. This chain connects TRBV5-4 to TRBJ2-3; possible D gene TRBD2, 6 bases. CDR3 length: 16 amino acids. Germline lookup yields CDR1 SGHNT and CDR2 YYREEE (reference sequence). Trimming took 3 bases from V and 0 from J, leaving 14 bases between them. CDR3 coding DNA: TGTGCCAGCAGCTCCGGAAGGCGGGATAGCACAGATACGCAGTATTTT. Translated, it gives CASSSGRRDSTDTQYF.

DNA of the CDR3: TGCGCCAGCAGCGAGGAGGCGGGAGGCCCCTACGAGCAGTACTTC. Its translation is CASSEEAGGPYEQYF. V is TRBV5-1 and J is TRBJ2-7; 8 positions match TRBD2. The CDR3 length is 15 residues. Germline assignment: CDR1 SGHRS and CDR2 YFSETQ. V shed 4 bases and J 2 bases; nucleotides not matched to a gene: 8.

The CDR3 is CASSRAGAHSTDTQYF. The CDR3 nucleotides read TGTGCCAGCAGCAGAGCGGGGGCCCACTCGACAGATACGCAGTATTTT. The gene calls are TRBV3-1 (or the pseudogene TRBV3-2) and TRBJ2-3; 8 nucleotides line up with TRBD2. The CDR3 totals 16 residues. Per the germline V gene, CDR1 is LGHDT and CDR2 is YNNKEL (reference sequence). With V trimmed by 5 bases and J by 3 bases, 10 bases remained unmatched.

Here the CDR3 reads CASSPQRESYNEQFF. CDR3 coding DNA: TGTGCCAGCAGCCCCCAGCGGGAGTCCTACAATGAGCAGTTCTTC. This chain links TRBV7-2 with TRBJ2-1; 8 nucleotides align to TRBD2. V lost 5 bases and J lost 1; bases outside the gene matches: 4. The CDR3 has 15 residues. Germline lookup yields CDR1 SGHTA and CDR2 FQGNSA.

The chain recombines TRBV4-1 with TRBJ2-7; D gene unclear. The length of the CDR3 is 14 residues. Germline CDR1 MGHRA, CDR2 YSYEKL. V lost 3 bases, J lost 0 bases, and 9 bases lay in between. In DNA form, the CDR3 reads TGCGCCAGCAGCCACAGGCCCGACTCCTACGAGCAGTACTTC. This encodes CASSHRPDSYEQYF.

The V call is TRBV6-4, the J call TRBJ1-2, with 7 positions matching TRBD1. Losses at the gene ends were 11 bases for V and 4 bases for J; bases not matched to a gene: 16. The length of the CDR3 is 15 residues. Germline values: CDR1 MRHNA, CDR2 SNTAGT. The CDR3 coding sequence is TGTGCCGGAACGGACAGGCCCCTCCTAAGCTATGGCTACACCTTC. This sequence encodes CAGTDRPLLSYGYTF.